This is a list of T cell receptor beta chains from one sample in a study of response to subunit inactivated influenza vaccine. TCRdb independently ran MiXCR on the RT-PCR reads; one entry per CDR3 protein. The table records approximately 530,000 distinct CDR3 sequences, roughly 13% of them present only once. The source material was PBMCs from blood, sampled roughly 45 days after vaccination. The receptors here all came from a man aged 50-59 years who received an inactivated influenza vaccine. Both conserved end residues are part of each CDR3. D genes are given only for firm matches. Size values are once, few and many counts, or a class for expanded clones, and some rows have none.

j_call: TRBJ1-4
clone_size: NA
d_call: TRBD1
v_call: TRBV20-1
cdr3_nt: TGCAGTGCAAGGGACAGGGGGAAGCCTAATGAAAAACTGTTTTTT
cdr3_aa: CSARDRGKPNEKLFF

j_call: TRBJ2-7
clone_size: many
d_call: NA
v_call: TRBV6-1
cdr3_nt: TGTGCCAGCAGTGAAATGGTGAGCTCCTACGAGCAGTACTTC
cdr3_aa: CASSEMVSSYEQYF

j_call: TRBJ2-5
clone_size: many
d_call: NA
v_call: TRBV7-2
cdr3_nt: TGTGCCAGCAGCTATCGGACTGGGCGGGAGACCCAGTACTTC
cdr3_aa: CASSYRTGRETQYF

j_call: TRBJ2-1
clone_size: NA
d_call: TRBD2
v_call: TRBV9
cdr3_nt: TGTGCCAGCAGCGTAGGAGATAGCGGGAGAGCAAAGTTCTTC
cdr3_aa: CASSVGDSGRAKFF

j_call: TRBJ1-2
clone_size: many
d_call: NA
v_call: TRBV7-2
cdr3_nt: TGTGCCAGCACCCAGGCTTCCAGGGTCGAAGGCTACACCTTC
cdr3_aa: CASTQASRVEGYTF

j_call: TRBJ1-5
clone_size: once
d_call: NA
v_call: TRBV15
cdr3_nt: TGTGCCACCAGCAGAGACGGACAGCTTAGCAATCAGCCCCAGCATTTT
cdr3_aa: CATSRDGQLSNQPQHF

j_call: TRBJ2-1
clone_size: NA
d_call: TRBD2
v_call: TRBV20-1
cdr3_nt: TGCAGTGCTAGAGATCTCTTTGGGCGGGAGGTGTTCAATGAGCAGTTCTTC
cdr3_aa: CSARDLFGREVFNEQFF

j_call: TRBJ2-3
clone_size: NA
d_call: TRBD2
v_call: TRBV12-3/TRBV12-4
cdr3_nt: TGTGCCAGCAGTTCCGGGACTAGCGGGAAATATACGCAGTATTTT
cdr3_aa: CASSSGTSGKYTQYF

j_call: TRBJ1-4
clone_size: few
d_call: TRBD1
v_call: TRBV6-1
cdr3_nt: TGTGCCAGCAGCATAAGACAGGGGGCGATTCTGGAACTGTTTTTT
cdr3_aa: CASSIRQGAILELFF

j_call: TRBJ2-5
clone_size: NA
d_call: NA
v_call: TRBV6-2/TRBV6-3
cdr3_nt: TGTGCCAGCAGTGACATTCGACTTCAGTACTTC
cdr3_aa: CASSDIRLQYF

j_call: TRBJ2-7
clone_size: NA
d_call: TRBD1
v_call: TRBV9
cdr3_nt: TGTGCCAGCAGCGTGTCCTGCAGGGGGCATGTCCACGAGCAGTACTTC
cdr3_aa: CASSVSCRGHVHEQYF

j_call: TRBJ1-3
clone_size: few
d_call: NA
v_call: TRBV20-1
cdr3_nt: TGCAGTGCGGCTCTGGTCGGGGGCTCTGGAAACACCATATATTTT
cdr3_aa: CSAALVGGSGNTIYF

j_call: TRBJ2-2
clone_size: few
d_call: NA
v_call: TRBV2
cdr3_nt: TGTGCGAGCAGGGCTAGATACACCGGGGAGCTGTTTTTT
cdr3_aa: CASRARYTGELFF

j_call: TRBJ2-7
clone_size: many
d_call: NA
v_call: TRBV20-1
cdr3_nt: TGCAGTGCTAGAGTTCCAGGGCGAACGACCTACGAGCAGTACTTC
cdr3_aa: CSARVPGRTTYEQYF

j_call: TRBJ2-5
clone_size: many
d_call: NA
v_call: TRBV7-2
cdr3_nt: TGTGCCAGCAGCTTACTGGGCGAAGAGACCCAGTACTTC
cdr3_aa: CASSLLGEETQYF

j_call: TRBJ2-7
clone_size: NA
d_call: TRBD1
v_call: TRBV25-1
cdr3_nt: TGTGCCAGCAGTGAATTGGGACAGGGGCGGGACGAGCAGTACTTC
cdr3_aa: CASSELGQGRDEQYF

j_call: TRBJ1-6
clone_size: NA
d_call: NA
v_call: TRBV18
cdr3_nt: TGTGCCAGCTCACCGGGGGTGCCCTATAATTCACCCCTCCACTTT
cdr3_aa: CASSPGVPYNSPLHF

j_call: TRBJ2-1
clone_size: NA
d_call: TRBD1
v_call: TRBV5-6
cdr3_nt: TGTGCCAGCAGCCCCGGGACAGGGGACCATGAGCAGTTCTTC
cdr3_aa: CASSPGTGDHEQFF

j_call: TRBJ2-7
clone_size: NA
d_call: TRBD1
v_call: TRBV5-1
cdr3_nt: TGCGCCAGCACCGGACAGGGGACCTACGAGCAGTACTTC
cdr3_aa: CASTGQGTYEQYF

j_call: TRBJ2-3
clone_size: NA
d_call: TRBD1
v_call: TRBV12-3/TRBV12-4
cdr3_nt: TGTGCCAGCAGTTTTGCGGGACAGGTCGGTGATACGCAGTATTTT
cdr3_aa: CASSFAGQVGDTQYF

j_call: TRBJ2-7
clone_size: few
d_call: TRBD2
v_call: TRBV18
cdr3_nt: TGTGCCAGCTCACCACGTCTAGCGGGGGGTACTACGAAGCAGTACTTC
cdr3_aa: CASSPRLAGGTTKQYF

j_call: TRBJ2-5
clone_size: NA
d_call: NA
v_call: TRBV10-1
cdr3_nt: TGCGCCAGCAGTGGACAGCACCAAGAGACCCAGTACTTC
cdr3_aa: CASSGQHQETQYF

j_call: TRBJ1-5
clone_size: NA
d_call: TRBD1
v_call: TRBV2
cdr3_nt: TGTGCCAGCAGGGGACAGGATAGCAATCAGCCCCAGCATTTT
cdr3_aa: CASRGQDSNQPQHF

j_call: TRBJ2-1
clone_size: few
d_call: NA
v_call: TRBV28
cdr3_nt: TGTGCCAGCAGTGCCCGGACAGTAGTAAAGGGTGAGCAGTTCTTC
cdr3_aa: CASSARTVVKGEQFF

j_call: TRBJ1-2
clone_size: NA
d_call: NA
v_call: TRBV4-1
cdr3_nt: TGCGCCAGCAGCCAAGAGGGTCTCTATGGCTACACCTTC
cdr3_aa: CASSQEGLYGYTF

j_call: TRBJ1-2
clone_size: many
d_call: TRBD1
v_call: TRBV7-8
cdr3_nt: TGTGCCAGCAGTTCACATACAGGGGGCTATGGCTACACCTTC
cdr3_aa: CASSSHTGGYGYTF

j_call: TRBJ2-5
clone_size: many
d_call: NA
v_call: TRBV29-1
cdr3_nt: TGCAGCGTAAGACAGCAAGAGACCCAGTACTTC
cdr3_aa: CSVRQQETQYF

j_call: TRBJ2-2
clone_size: NA
d_call: TRBD2
v_call: TRBV20-1
cdr3_nt: TGCAGTGCTGCCGGAAGAGCGGGAGAAATCACCGGGGAGCTGTTTTTT
cdr3_aa: CSAAGRAGEITGELFF

j_call: TRBJ2-7
clone_size: NA
d_call: TRBD1
v_call: TRBV7-9
cdr3_nt: TGTGCCAGCAGCGAATCGAACAGGGGAGAGCAGTACTTC
cdr3_aa: CASSESNRGEQYF

j_call: TRBJ2-5
clone_size: NA
d_call: NA
v_call: TRBV19
cdr3_nt: TGTGCCAGTAGCGGGCCGAGAGAGACCCAGTACTTC
cdr3_aa: CASSGPRETQYF

j_call: TRBJ2-7
clone_size: NA
d_call: NA
v_call: TRBV12-3/TRBV12-4
cdr3_nt: TGTGCCAGCAGTCGTAGCCAGGGCTCCTACGAGCAGTACTTC
cdr3_aa: CASSRSQGSYEQYF

j_call: TRBJ2-1
clone_size: once
d_call: TRBD1
v_call: TRBV4-1
cdr3_nt: TGCGCCAGCAGCCATGAGGCAGGGGGATTTAACAATGAGCAGTTCTTC
cdr3_aa: CASSHEAGGFNNEQFF

j_call: TRBJ1-3
clone_size: NA
d_call: TRBD1
v_call: TRBV12-3/TRBV12-4
cdr3_nt: TGTGCCAGCCAGCCGACAGGGGGCTGGGACACCATATATTTT
cdr3_aa: CASQPTGGWDTIYF

j_call: TRBJ2-7
clone_size: NA
d_call: NA
v_call: TRBV11-2
cdr3_nt: TGTGCCAGCAGCTTAGATCTCAGGGGCTTCGAGCAGTACTTC
cdr3_aa: CASSLDLRGFEQYF

j_call: TRBJ2-1
clone_size: few
d_call: TRBD1
v_call: TRBV6-2/TRBV6-3
cdr3_nt: TGTGCCAGCAGCACGGACAGGGGTAATGAGCAGTTCTTC
cdr3_aa: CASSTDRGNEQFF

j_call: TRBJ2-7
clone_size: NA
d_call: TRBD2
v_call: TRBV6-1
cdr3_nt: TGTGCCAGCAGTGGACTAGCGGGCAGCTCCTACGAGCAGTACTTC
cdr3_aa: CASSGLAGSSYEQYF

j_call: TRBJ2-1
clone_size: NA
d_call: TRBD2
v_call: TRBV20-1
cdr3_nt: TGCAGTGCTAGAACCTTGGGGGGGGGACCTTACAATGAGCAGTTCTTC
cdr3_aa: CSARTLGGGPYNEQFF

j_call: TRBJ2-1
clone_size: few
d_call: NA
v_call: TRBV7-2
cdr3_nt: TGTGCCAGCAGCTTAACCTCTTGGGGAATTCATGAGCAGTTCTTC
cdr3_aa: CASSLTSWGIHEQFF

j_call: TRBJ1-2
clone_size: NA
d_call: TRBD1
v_call: TRBV6-1
cdr3_nt: TGTGCCAGCAGTAGTGTTAAGGGACAGAACTATGGCTACACCTTC
cdr3_aa: CASSSVKGQNYGYTF

j_call: TRBJ2-3
clone_size: NA
d_call: NA
v_call: TRBV10-3
cdr3_nt: TGTGCCATCAGTGATTACCCAGATACGCAGTATTTT
cdr3_aa: CAISDYPDTQYF

j_call: TRBJ2-2
clone_size: NA
d_call: NA
v_call: TRBV5-5
cdr3_nt: TGTGCCAGCAGCTTGACGGATTCCCTCAACACCGGGGAGCTGTTTTTT
cdr3_aa: CASSLTDSLNTGELFF

j_call: TRBJ2-7
clone_size: NA
d_call: NA
v_call: TRBV7-2
cdr3_nt: TGTGCCAGCAGCTTAGGGCCGGCTAGCGAGTACGAGCAGTACTTC
cdr3_aa: CASSLGPASEYEQYF

j_call: TRBJ2-3
clone_size: NA
d_call: NA
v_call: TRBV13
cdr3_nt: TGTGCCAGCAGCTTACGGGATCGGGGGACCCGATCCGCAGATACGCAGTATTTT
cdr3_aa: CASSLRDRGTRSADTQYF

j_call: TRBJ2-4
clone_size: NA
d_call: NA
v_call: TRBV7-2
cdr3_nt: TGTGCCAGCGGGGAGGGGGTTGTGGACAAAAACATTCAGTACTTC
cdr3_aa: CASGEGVVDKNIQYF

j_call: TRBJ2-2
clone_size: NA
d_call: TRBD2
v_call: TRBV5-1
cdr3_nt: TGCGCCAGCAGTGGGCTAGCGGAACATACCGGGGAGCTGTTTTTT
cdr3_aa: CASSGLAEHTGELFF

j_call: TRBJ2-1
clone_size: NA
d_call: NA
v_call: TRBV7-2
cdr3_nt: TGTGCCAGCAGCATAAGGGGGGGCTCCTACAATGAGCAGTTCTTC
cdr3_aa: CASSIRGGSYNEQFF

j_call: TRBJ1-1
clone_size: few
d_call: NA
v_call: TRBV24-1
cdr3_nt: TGTGCCACCAGAGAGGTCTTCCGCATGAACACTGAAGCTTTCTTT
cdr3_aa: CATREVFRMNTEAFF

j_call: TRBJ2-3
clone_size: few
d_call: NA
v_call: TRBV12-3/TRBV12-4
cdr3_nt: TGTGCCAGCAGTGTCCAGGGGGGGGTGAGCACAGATACGCAGTATTTT
cdr3_aa: CASSVQGGVSTDTQYF

j_call: TRBJ2-2
clone_size: few
d_call: NA
v_call: TRBV7-2
cdr3_nt: TGTGCCAGCAGCGCAAAATCCGGGGAGCTGTTTTTT
cdr3_aa: CASSAKSGELFF

j_call: TRBJ2-7
clone_size: NA
d_call: NA
v_call: TRBV5-6
cdr3_nt: TGTGCCAGCAGCTCCTCAGACAGGTCCAGCTCCTACGAGCAGTACTTC
cdr3_aa: CASSSSDRSSSYEQYF

j_call: TRBJ1-5
clone_size: NA
d_call: TRBD1
v_call: TRBV4-3
cdr3_nt: TGCGCCAGCAGCCAGGATCCGCCGGGACAGATAAATCAGCCCCAGCATTTT
cdr3_aa: CASSQDPPGQINQPQHF

j_call: TRBJ2-2
clone_size: NA
d_call: TRBD2
v_call: TRBV5-1
cdr3_nt: TGCGCCAGCAGCCCGGGACTAGCGGGCGGAGGGGAGCTGTTTTTT
cdr3_aa: CASSPGLAGGGELFF

j_call: TRBJ2-1
clone_size: NA
d_call: NA
v_call: TRBV9
cdr3_nt: TGTGCCAGCAGCGTAGCCCCAAATAATGAGCAGTTCTTC
cdr3_aa: CASSVAPNNEQFF

j_call: TRBJ2-1
clone_size: few
d_call: NA
v_call: TRBV14
cdr3_nt: TGTGCCAGCAGCCGTATAAGGGCGGATCCCTACAATGAGCAGTTCTTC
cdr3_aa: CASSRIRADPYNEQFF

j_call: TRBJ2-4
clone_size: few
d_call: NA
v_call: TRBV19
cdr3_nt: TGTGCCAGTAGCCCTCGGGGGTATGACATTCAGTACTTC
cdr3_aa: CASSPRGYDIQYF

j_call: TRBJ2-7
clone_size: NA
d_call: TRBD1
v_call: TRBV12-3/TRBV12-4
cdr3_nt: TGTGCCATTACGACAGGGAACTCCTACGAGCAGTACTTC
cdr3_aa: CAITTGNSYEQYF

j_call: TRBJ2-7
clone_size: NA
d_call: NA
v_call: TRBV12-3/TRBV12-4
cdr3_nt: TGTGCCAGCAGTTTCGCGGTGGGCTACGAGCAGTACTTC
cdr3_aa: CASSFAVGYEQYF

j_call: TRBJ2-7
clone_size: NA
d_call: NA
v_call: TRBV7-2
cdr3_nt: TGTGCCAGCAGCTTAACGAGGGCTCCGGGGGACGAGCAGTACTTC
cdr3_aa: CASSLTRAPGDEQYF

j_call: TRBJ1-1
clone_size: many
d_call: NA
v_call: TRBV4-3
cdr3_nt: TGCGCCAGCAGCCAAGATCGGCGGACATTTAACACTGAAGCTTTCTTT
cdr3_aa: CASSQDRRTFNTEAFF

j_call: TRBJ1-1
clone_size: few
d_call: NA
v_call: TRBV3-1
cdr3_nt: TGTGCCAGCAGCCAAGATTACGGGGGAAGGGGCACTGAAGCTTTCTTT
cdr3_aa: CASSQDYGGRGTEAFF